Each of the 17 T cell receptor beta chains below was sequenced from the same sample in a study of blood T cell repertoires in COVID-19. Repertoires were generated with immunoSEQ multiplex PCR, while TCRdb's copy carries only in-frame clones and drops some. Of roughly 330,000 clones in the sample, approximately 89% were seen once. The material sequenced was PBMCs or T cells enriched from blood (not recorded which). These receptors all stem from a woman aged 25 to 39 who had recovered from COVID-19.

The rearrangement links TRBV18 to TRBJ1-4; TRBD1 matches 7 bases. Trimming removed 1 base from V and 5 bases from J; junction bases left unmatched: 4. The V gene's germline CDR1 is KGHSH and CDR2 LQKENI. The CDR3 covers 15 residues. Here the CDR3 DNA reads TGTGCCAGCTCACCACTGGGACAGCAAAATGAAAAACTGTTTTTT. It translates to CASSPLGQQNEKLFF.

J is TRBJ1-1 and V is TRBV10-3; D is perhaps TRBD1 (5 bases). From germline, CDR1 is ENHRY and CDR2 SYGVKD. The CDR3 spans 16 residues. The V end lost 10 bases, the J end lost 3 bases, and 24 bases lay between the germline ends. The CDR3 here is CATKKDTERPDTEAFF. The CDR3 DNA reads TGTGCCACCAAAAAGGACACTGAGAGACCAGACACTGAAGCTTTCTTT.

This sequence joins TRBV19 and TRBJ1-5; 9 bases match TRBD1. Losses at the gene ends were 8 bases for V and 3 bases for J; bases not matched to a gene: 11. CDR1 LNHDA and CDR2 SQIVND come from the germline V gene (reference sequence). This CDR3 comprises 16 residues. The DNA of the CDR3 is TGTGCCAGTCGGCCGCAACAGGGGGCGAACAATCAGCCCCAGCATTTT. This codes for CASRPQQGANNQPQHF.

The chain employs TRBV30 and TRBJ1-3; 10 bases are a match to TRBD1. Germline lookup yields CDR1 GTSNPN and CDR2 SVGIG (reference sequence). V gave up 0 bases and J gave up 4 bases; unmatched junction bases: 0. This CDR3 has 14 amino acids. In DNA, the CDR3 is TGTGCCTGGAGTGTGACAGGGGGCGGAAACACCATATATTTT. As protein: CAWSVTGGGNTIYF. Full variable domain (remainder filled in from reference TRBV30 and TRBJ1-3): SQTIHQWPATLVQPVGSPLSLECTVEGTSNPNLYWYRQAAGRGLQLLFYSVGIGQISSEVPQNLSASRPQDRQFILSSKKLLLSDSGFYLCAWSVTGGGNTIYFGEGSWLTVV.

This sequence joins TRBV7-2 and TRBJ1-6, with D perhaps TRBD1 (6 bases). Germline CDR1 SGHTA, CDR2 FQGNSA. The CDR3 is 13 residues long. V was shortened by 4 bases and J by 10 bases, with 11 bases between the two germline ends. CDR3: CASSSDRLSPLHF. The DNA for the CDR3 is TGTGCCAGCAGCTCTGACAGGCTCTCACCCCTCCACTTT.

This clone was observed a few times. The chain links TRBV6-5 to TRBJ1-2; D may be TRBD1 (5 bases). This CDR3 has 14 residues. Trimming left V 7 bases short and J 8 bases short, with 20 bases between. Germline-derived CDR1 and CDR2 are MNHEY and SVGAGI. CDR3 coding DNA: TGTGCCAGCACCATGACAGAAGCGGGGGAAGGCTACACCTTC. Its protein is CASTMTEAGEGYTF.

The chain has TRBV5-5 and TRBJ1-6; D is uncertain. There are 12 residues in the CDR3. Germline V lookup: CDR1 SGHKS, CDR2 YYEKEE (reference sequence). Trimming shortened V by 3 bases and J by 10 bases, and 8 bases separated the two germline ends. The CDR3 bases are TGTGCCAGCAGCTCCCCGAGCTCACCCCTCCACTTT. Its protein product is CASSSPSSPLHF.

This clone turned up a few times. This sequence joins TRBV6-5 and TRBJ1-5; possible D gene TRBD1, 5 bases. From germline, CDR1 is MNHEY and CDR2 SVGAGI. The length of the CDR3 is 12 residues. Trimming left V 11 bases short and J 7 bases short, with 15 bases between. The CDR3 DNA reads TGTGCCGACCCGGGGGTAGGACAGCCCCAGCATTTT. Translating gives CADPGVGQPQHF.

The gene calls are TRBV30 and TRBJ1-6; D remains ambiguous. Germline CDR1 is GTSNPN and CDR2 is SVGIG (reference sequence). Trimming took 5 bases from V and 7 from J, leaving 9 bases between them. The CDR3 loop spans 12 amino acids. DNA of the CDR3: TGTGCCTGGGGGCGCATAAATTCACCCCTCCACTTT. Its translation: CAWGRINSPLHF.

The chain employs TRBV18 and TRBJ1-1, with 9 bases aligning to TRBD1. Germline V CDR1 and CDR2: KGHSH, LQKENI. This CDR3 region has 14 residues. The V and J ends lost 3 bases and 6 bases, in that order; junction bases with no gene match: 5. The CDR3 DNA reads as TGTGCCAGCTCACCGGGACAGGGATACGCTGAAGCTTTCTTT. Amino acid sequence: CASSPGQGYAEAFF. Supplemented by reference TRBV18 and TRBJ1-1, the full variable domain reads NAGVMQNPRHLVRRRGQEARLRCSPMKGHSHVYWYRQLPEEGLKFMVYLQKENIIDESGMPKERFSAEFPKEGPSILRIQQVVRGDSAAYFCASSPGQGYAEAFFGQGTRLTVV.

A remark on this clone: This specimen includes other DNA sequences encoding the same CDR3. This chain links TRBV2 with TRBJ1-2; D unresolved. Germline V lookup: CDR1 SNHLY, CDR2 FYNNEI. V gave up 6 bases and J gave up 0 bases, with 5 bases separating them. CDR3 length: 12 residues. The CDR3 region is CASRSPNYGYTF. CDR3 coding DNA: TGTGCCAGCAGGAGCCCTAACTATGGCTACACCTTC.

The chain recombines TRBV3-1 (or the pseudogene TRBV3-2) with TRBJ2-1; D is perhaps TRBD1 (6 bases). V was pared by 1 base and J by 6 bases, with 16 bases between. The CDR3 covers 16 residues. The germline V gene encodes CDR1 LGHDT and CDR2 YNNKEL (reference sequence). DNA of the CDR3: TGTGCCAGCAGCCAAGTAGGGCTTACCAGGGGCAATGAGCAGTTCTTC. Translation: CASSQVGLTRGNEQFF.

The chain uses TRBV28 and TRBJ1-5; tentatively, D is TRBD1 (6 bases). In germline, CDR1 is MDHEN, CDR2 SYDVKM. Trimming took off 7 bases at V and 1 base at J, with 20 bases between the two ends. This CDR3 spans 17 amino acids. The CDR3 nucleotides are TGTGCCAGCATCCATAAAACAGGGAGAGTAAGCAATCAGCCCCAGCATTTT. Translating gives CASIHKTGRVSNQPQHF.

The genes are TRBV4-2 and TRBJ2-3; 11 nucleotides agree with TRBD2. Unmatched junction bases numbered 11, after V lost 5 bases and J lost 7 bases. CDR1 LGHNA and CDR2 YNFKEQ come from the germline V gene. This CDR3 has 16 residues. This chain's CDR3 is CASSGIAGGPGNTQYF. The CDR3 DNA is TGTGCCAGCAGCGGAATAGCGGGGGGGCCAGGAAATACGCAGTATTTT.

The gene calls are TRBV5-8 and TRBJ1-5; 9 nucleotides align to TRBD1. The germline V gene encodes CDR1 SGHTS and CDR2 YDEGEE. The CDR3 has 15 residues. The J segment lost 6 bases and the V segment lost 4 bases, leaving 8 bases of the junction unmatched. This CDR3 reads CASSIGQGLAQPQHF. The DNA of the CDR3 is TGTGCCAGCAGCATCGGACAGGGGTTAGCTCAGCCCCAGCATTTT. The whole variable domain, filled in from reference TRBV5-8 and TRBJ1-5, reads EAGVTQSPTHLIKTRGQQATLRCSPISGHTSVYWYQQALGLGLQFLLWYDEGEERNRGNFPPRFSGRQFPNYSSELNVNALELEDSALYLCASSIGQGLAQPQHFGDGTRLSIL.

The gene calls are TRBV5-1 and TRBJ1-1; no clear D gene. The CDR3 covers 15 residues. V was trimmed by 0 bases and J by 1 base, leaving 10 bases between them. Germline V gives CDR1 SGHRS, CDR2 YFSETQ. CDR3 sequence: CASSLDWQRNTEAFF. The CDR3 DNA sequence: TGCGCCAGCAGCTTGGACTGGCAGCGGAACACTGAAGCTTTCTTT.

The chain uses TRBV19 and TRBJ1-2; 8 bases align to TRBD1. CDR1 is LNHDA and CDR2 is SQIVND in the germline V gene (reference sequence). V shed 2 bases, J shed 2 bases, and the junction held 7 bases outside the gene matches. This CDR3 is built from 16 residues. The CDR3 region has the DNA TGTGCCAGTAGTATAACCCGGGACAGGACAAACTATGGCTACACCTTC. This sequence encodes CASSITRDRTNYGYTF.